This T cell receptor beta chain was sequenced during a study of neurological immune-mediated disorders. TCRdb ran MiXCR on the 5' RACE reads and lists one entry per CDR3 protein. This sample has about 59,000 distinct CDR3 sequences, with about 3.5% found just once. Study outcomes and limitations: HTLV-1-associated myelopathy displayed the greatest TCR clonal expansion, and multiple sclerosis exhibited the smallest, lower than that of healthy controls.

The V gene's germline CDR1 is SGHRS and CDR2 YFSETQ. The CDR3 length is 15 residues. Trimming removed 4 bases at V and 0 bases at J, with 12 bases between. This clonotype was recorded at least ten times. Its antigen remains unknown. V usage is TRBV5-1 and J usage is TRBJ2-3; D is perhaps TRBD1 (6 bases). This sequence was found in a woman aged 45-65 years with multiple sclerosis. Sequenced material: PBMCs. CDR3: CASSPGTQSTDTQYF. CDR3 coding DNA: TGCGCCAGCAGCCCCGGGACACAAAGCACAGATACGCAGTATTTT.